This T cell receptor beta chain originates from a study of cytomegalovirus exposure and HLA in healthy donors. The study's findings and limits: The investigators catalogued 180 or so TCR beta chains as cytomegalovirus-associated. With high specificity and sensitivity, the classifier reportedly diagnosed cytomegalovirus status. In vitro assays verified that three CMV-associated chains recognized CMV antigens specifically.

Remarks on this clone: Its specificity is unknown.

Profiled with immunoSEQ multiplex PCR; TCRdb holds only in-frame clones, not every one. The data show about 280,000 clones, with approximately 88% seen just once and approximately 0.95% held by the top ten. Separate from the roughly 720-subject first cohort was the 120-subject validation cohort, to which the donors belonged. The sequenced material came from PBMCs. The TCR sequence derives from a woman between 18 and 29 years old in good health and CMV-seronegative.

This CDR3 is CASSTSGTHNEQFF. The CDR3 bases are TGTGCCAGCAGCACCAGCGGGACCCACAATGAGCAGTTCTTC. The V gene is TRBV5-4, the J gene TRBJ2-1, with TRBD2 identical over 7 bases. V shed 4 bases and J 5 bases; nucleotides not matched to a gene: 6. This CDR3 comprises 14 residues. The germline CDR1 and CDR2 sequences are SGHNT and YYREEE (reference sequence).